These 31 T cell receptor beta chains came from one sample sequenced in a study of blood T cells in healthy people across ages. A J-beta primer mix and a sample-barcoded 5' primer were used in a second PCR of roughly 7 to 12 cycles. TCRdb independently ran MiXCR on the 5' RACE reads; one entry per CDR3 protein. This table holds about 640,000 distinct CDR3 sequences, approximately 30% found once. Sequencing used blood. The source of these receptors is a woman of 80 years or more in good health.

The chain employs TRBV10-3 and TRBJ2-5, with D perhaps TRBD1 (6 bases). The assigned J gene may be wrong: the sequence end matches TRBJ2-7 better. The germline CDR1 and CDR2 sequences are ENHRY and SYGVKD. This CDR3 has 14 residues. The CDR3 nucleotides read TGTGCCATCAGGACCGGGACAAAAGTGTACGAGCAGTACTTC. It codes for CAIRTGTKVYEQYF.

The chain has TRBV6-5 and TRBJ2-1; a possible D gene is TRBD2 (6 bases). Germline loops: CDR1 MNHEY, CDR2 SVGAGI. V lost 2 bases and J 5 bases, leaving 13 bases between the germline ends. The CDR3 is 15 amino acids. The CDR3 coding sequence is TGTGCCAGCAGTTACGGTGGGAGGTTCGACAATGAGCAGTTCTTC. Protein: CASSYGGRFDNEQFF.

This clonotype was seen a few times. This rearrangement joins TRBV6-2 or TRBV6-3 to TRBJ1-6; TRBD1 might be the D (6 bases). The CDR3 length is 14 residues. Germline V lookup: CDR1 MNHEY, CDR2 SVGEGT. V lost 5 bases and J lost 13, with 18 bases in between. This CDR3 reads CASSTTRGGSPLHF. Here the CDR3 DNA reads TGTGCCAGCAGTACAACAAGGGGGGGTTCGCCCCTCCACTTT.

A few counts support this clonotype. The gene calls are TRBV5-1 and TRBJ2-2; perhaps TRBD1 as D (6 bases). The CDR3 consists of 14 residues. Trimming left V 4 bases short and J 2 bases short, with 9 bases between. The germline V gene encodes CDR1 SGHRS and CDR2 YFSETQ. CDR3 bases: TGCGCCAGCAGCGGGGACACCAACACCGGGGAGCTGTTTTTT. This codes for CASSGDTNTGELFF.

This clonotype was detected ten times or more. The rearrangement links TRBV5-6 to TRBJ2-1; D uncertain. Germline V CDR1 and CDR2: SGHDT, YYEEEE. This CDR3 is built from 14 residues. V was shortened by 0 bases and J by 5 bases, with 9 bases between the two germline ends. The CDR3 region is CASSLEVVHNEQFF. Here the CDR3 DNA reads TGTGCCAGCAGCTTGGAGGTGGTTCACAATGAGCAGTTCTTC. Supplemented by reference TRBV5-6 and TRBJ2-1, the full variable domain reads DAGVTQSPTHLIKTRGQQVTLRCSPKSGHDTVSWYQQALGQGPQFIFQYYEEEERQRGNFPDRFSGHQFPNYSSELNVNALLLGDSALYLCASSLEVVHNEQFFGPGTRLTVL.

In DNA form, the CDR3 reads TGTGCCAGCAGTTCCCGAGACCCGGGTAGATTCATCGGCCACGAGCAGTACTTC. The encoded protein is CASSSRDPGRFIGHEQYF. The V and J genes are TRBV7-2 and TRBJ2-5, with D hard to call. Judging by the DNA end, TRBJ2-7 fits better; the J call may be wrong. CDR3 size: 18 residues. Germline CDR1 and CDR2: SGHTA and FQGNSA.

In its sample, this clonotype was seen many times. The chain links TRBV6-2 or TRBV6-3 to TRBJ2-1; no firm D call. Deletions cut 7 bases from V and 4 bases from J, with 14 bases between. Germline V gene sequence: CDR1 MNHEY, CDR2 SVGEGT. The CDR3 is 14 residues long. The CDR3 DNA follows: TGTGCCAGCAAAACATCGGACGTGTACAATGAGCAGTTCTTC. Residues: CASKTSDVYNEQFF.

This clonotype occurred many times. This chain uses TRBV7-9 with TRBJ2-6, with D tentatively TRBD2 (5 bases). This CDR3 has 16 residues. Germline assignment: CDR1 SEHNR and CDR2 FQNEAQ (reference sequence). Trimming pared 1 base from V and 4 bases from J, leaving 11 bases between. CDR3 protein: CASSLVSGLGANVLTF. The DNA for the CDR3 is TGTGCCAGCAGCTTAGTGTCCGGACTCGGGGCCAACGTCCTGACTTTC.

The chain carries TRBV18 and TRBJ2-1; 9 bases line up with TRBD2. The CDR3 has 15 residues. The junction had 7 bases not matched to a gene; V was cut back by 3 bases and J by 7 bases. Germline V gives CDR1 KGHSH, CDR2 LQKENI. CDR3 coding DNA: TGTGCCAGCTCACCCTTAGCGGGAGAGTCTAATGAGCAGTTCTTC. Protein: CASSPLAGESNEQFF. Full variable domain (missing parts from reference TRBV18 and TRBJ2-1): NAGVMQNPRHLVRRRGQEARLRCSPMKGHSHVYWYRQLPEEGLKFMVYLQKENIIDESGMPKERFSAEFPKEGPSILRIQQVVRGDSAAYFCASSPLAGESNEQFFGPGTRLTVL.

This sequence joins TRBV4-1 and TRBJ1-5; 7 positions agree with TRBD1. Trimming took 5 bases from V and 5 from J; bases not matched to a gene: 9. The CDR3 extends over 15 amino acids. Germline V lookup: CDR1 MGHRA, CDR2 YSYEKL. DNA for the CDR3: TGCGCCAGCAGCACCTCCGGGACAGCTGATCAGCCCCAGCATTTT. Amino acids: CASSTSGTADQPQHF.

The table lists this clonotype with many counts. This CDR3 is CSARPDGLETQYF. CDR3 sequence (DNA): TGCAGTGCTAGACCGGACGGTCTGGAGACCCAGTACTTC. This chain links TRBV20-1 with TRBJ2-5; D gene unclear. The CDR3 sequence is 13 residues long. Between the trimmed V and J ends, which lost 2 bases and 5 bases, there was a span of 12 bases. The germline V gene has CDR1 DFQATT and CDR2 SNEGSKA (reference sequence).

Comment on this clonotype: Since a much larger clone is just one base distant, this may be a read error. The chain has TRBV24-1 and TRBJ2-4; weak D call: TRBD1 (5 bases). The CDR3 covers 16 residues. Germline CDR1 reads KGHDR; CDR2 reads SFDVKD. The germline V and J ends were trimmed by 1 base and 5 bases, with 14 bases remaining between them. CDR3 DNA sequence: TGTGCCACCAGTGATTTACTCAGGGCCCTAGAAAACATTCAGTACTTC. It yields the protein CATSDLLRALENIQYF.

This clonotype has at least ten counts. The chain employs TRBV9 and TRBJ2-5; D call uncertain. There are 13 residues in the CDR3. From germline, CDR1 is SGDLS and CDR2 YYNGEE. The V end was cut by 0 bases, the J end by 5 bases, with 8 bases between. DNA for the CDR3: TGTGCCAGCAGCGTAGGATTGGGGGAGACCCAGTACTTC. Its protein product is CASSVGLGETQYF.

This clonotype was picked up many times. With a much larger clone just one base away, this may be a read error. The chain has TRBV7-6 and TRBJ2-5; 7 nucleotides agree with TRBD1. This CDR3 has 14 amino acids. The J segment lost 11 bases and the V segment lost 1 base, leaving 10 bases of the junction unmatched. Germline lookup yields CDR1 SGHVS and CDR2 FNYEAQ. The DNA of the CDR3 is TGTGCCAGCAGCTTAGGGGACAGATACAATGAGCAGTACTTC. It encodes CASSLGDRYNEQYF.

The chain recombines TRBV18 with TRBJ2-5; D is ambiguous. The last part of the DNA fits TRBJ2-7 better; the J call may be wrong. There are 12 residues in the CDR3. The V gene's germline CDR1 is KGHSH and CDR2 LQKENI. The chain's CDR3 is CANSPPTYEQYF. CDR3 DNA sequence: TGTGCCAACTCTCCCCCTACCTACGAGCAGTACTTC.

Worth noting for this clonotype: This may arise from a read error, as a much more abundant clone is one base away. The chain uses TRBV9 and TRBJ2-7; 14 bases are shared with TRBD2. There are 18 residues in the CDR3. The germline CDR1 and CDR2 sequences are SGDLS and YYNGEE. This CDR3 is CARSAGLAGGDFSYEQYF. Here the CDR3 DNA reads TGTGCCCGCAGCGCCGGACTAGCGGGGGGAGATTTCTCCTACGAGCAGTACTTC.

The gene calls are TRBV3-1 and TRBJ2-7, with 9 bases lining up with TRBD2. This CDR3 has 18 amino acids. The germline gives CDR1 LGHDT, CDR2 YNNKEL (reference sequence). Germline trimming cut 4 bases from V and 1 base from J; bases unmatched to any gene: 14. This CDR3 is CASSRELGSGGFSYEQYF. For the CDR3, the DNA is TGTGCCAGCAGCCGAGAGTTAGGGAGCGGGGGGTTTTCCTACGAGCAGTACTTC.

The sample holds many counts of this clonotype. J is TRBJ2-6 and V is TRBV12-5; D uncertain. The V end was cut by 0 bases, the J end by 0 bases, with 6 bases between. The CDR3 covers 16 residues. Germline V gives CDR1 LGHNT, CDR2 FRNRAP. CDR3 in DNA: TGTGCTAGTGGTTTGGTACTTTCCTCTGGGGCCAACGTCCTGACTTTC. Its protein product is CASGLVLSSGANVLTF.

In DNA form, the CDR3 reads TGCAGTGCTAGTCATAGTGGGACAGGGTTACGAGCTTTCTTT. It translates to CSASHSGTGLRAFF. J is TRBJ1-1 and V is TRBV20-1, with TRBD1 matching over 9 bases. Losses at the gene ends were 3 bases for V and 10 bases for J; bases not matched to a gene: 12. Germline V gene lookup returns CDR1 DFQATT and CDR2 SNEGSKA (reference sequence). The CDR3 covers 14 residues.

The chain is built from TRBV12-3 or TRBV12-4 and TRBJ2-3, with 7 bases lining up with TRBD1. J was trimmed by 11 bases and V by 5 bases; bases with no gene match: 19. This CDR3 is 16 amino acids long. The CDR3 here is CASSLSTGVGTDVQYF. As DNA, the CDR3 is TGTGCCAGCAGTCTAAGCACAGGGGTAGGAACAGATGTGCAGTATTTT.

This clonotype was detected many times. The chain links TRBV6-2 or TRBV6-3 to TRBJ1-2, with D unclear. Germline CDR1 MNHEY, CDR2 SVGEGT. Trimming stripped 0 bases from V and 1 base from J, with 9 bases between. This CDR3 spans 15 amino acids. The CDR3 sequence is CASSYSPVGNYGYTF. The CDR3 region has the DNA TGTGCCAGCAGTTACTCCCCGGTGGGTAACTATGGCTACACCTTC.

In this sample, this clonotype turned up a few times. This may be a read error: a much more frequent sequence differs by one nucleotide. The rearrangement joins TRBV14 to TRBJ2-7; D might be TRBD1 (5 bases). This CDR3 region has 12 residues. Germline-derived CDR1 and CDR2 are SGHDN and FVKESK. Trimming cost V 0 bases and J 9 bases, with 9 bases left between them. The CDR3 spells CASSQDRVGQYF. The CDR3 DNA is TGTGCCAGCAGCCAAGACAGGGTCGGGCAGTACTTC.

In this sample, this clonotype turned up a few times. This rearrangement joins TRBV5-1 to TRBJ1-1, with D uncertain. The CDR3 consists of 13 residues. Trimming shortened V by 4 bases and J by 0 bases, and 7 bases separated the two germline ends. Germline CDR1 and CDR2: SGHRS and YFSETQ. The CDR3 sequence is CASSRNMNTEAFF. In DNA form, the CDR3 reads TGCGCCAGCAGCCGAAATATGAACACTGAAGCTTTCTTT.

This clonotype was detected ten times or more. The chain recombines TRBV6-2 or TRBV6-3 with TRBJ2-7; unclear D gene. V lost 5 bases to trimming and J lost 5 bases, with 16 bases between them. Germline CDR1 reads MNHEY; CDR2 reads SVGEGT. The CDR3 contains 14 residues. The CDR3 loop reads CASSPISFRDEQYF. The CDR3 coding sequence is TGTGCCAGCAGTCCTATCTCGTTCCGGGACGAGCAGTACTTC.

This clonotype was observed a handful of times. Compared with germline, one end of the junction differs, possibly owing to a read error. The CDR3 loop is CASSVAGGVDEQYF. CDR3 coding DNA: TGTGCCAGCAGCGTAGCGGGGGGGGTGGATGAGCAGTACTTC. V usage is TRBV7-8 and J usage is TRBJ2-7, with 11 bases aligning to TRBD2. Looked up from germline, CDR1 is SGHVS and CDR2 is FQNEAQ. The CDR3 sequence is 14 residues long. The entire variable domain, with the rest obtained from reference TRBV7-8 and TRBJ2-7, is as follows: GAGVSQSPRYKVAKRGQDVALRCDPISGHVSLFWYQQALGQGPEFLTYFQNEAQLDKSGLPSDRFFAERPEGSVSTLKIQRTQQEDSAVYLCASSVAGGVDEQYFGPGTRLTVT.

Comment on this clonotype: A clone one base away is much larger, so this may be a read error. The genes are TRBV2 and TRBJ1-2; D possibly corresponds to TRBD1 (5 bases). V was shortened by 1 base and J by 4 bases, with 7 bases between the two germline ends. The CDR3 is made up of 13 amino acids. Germline V CDR1 and CDR2: SNHLY, FYNNEI. Here the CDR3 DNA reads TGTGCCAGCAGTGAAGACAGGTGCTATGGCTACACCTTC. It is translated as CASSEDRCYGYTF.

CDR3 nucleotide sequence: TGCGCCAGCAGCCAAGGGGTTCCTCGGACAGCGAACTTCAATCAGCCCCAGCATTTT. This sequence encodes CASSQGVPRTANFNQPQHF. The chain joins TRBV4-1 to TRBJ1-5; weak D call: TRBD1 (6 bases). Per the germline V gene, CDR1 is MGHRA and CDR2 is YSYEKL. Trimming shortened V by 1 base and J by 3 bases, and 22 bases separated the two germline ends. The CDR3 totals 19 residues.

A few counts support this clonotype. This may stem from a read error, because a much larger clone lies one nucleotide away. V gene TRBV7-8 combines with J gene TRBJ2-7, with 7 bases lining up with TRBD2. Germline lookup yields CDR1 SGHVS and CDR2 FQNEAQ. This CDR3 is built from 17 residues. V lost 7 bases to trimming and J lost 7 bases; unmatched junction nucleotides: 22. The CDR3 DNA is TGTGCCAGCACCCGGGGCTCACCAAGCGGGGTTTTTGATGAGCAGTACTTC. Residues: CASTRGSPSGVFDEQYF.

A word on this clonotype: This may come from a read error, since a much larger clone is one base off. J is TRBJ2-4 and V is TRBV9, with D hard to call. Germline lookup yields CDR1 SGDLS and CDR2 YYNGEE. The CDR3 is 12 amino acids. The V end lost 3 bases, the J end lost 13 bases, and 14 bases lay between the germline ends. CDR3 sequence reads: CASSGATYGQYF. CDR3 bases: TGTGCCAGCAGCGGAGCTACTTACGGGCAGTACTTC.

This clonotype occurred a few times. A much larger clone differs by one base, so this may be a read error. The chain has TRBV7-9 and TRBJ2-1, with TRBD1 matching 9 bases. Germline values: CDR1 SEHNR, CDR2 FQNEAQ (reference sequence). V shed 0 bases and J 10 bases; nucleotides not matched to a gene: 7. CDR3 length: 15 amino acids. CDR3: CASSLAGQGGYEQFF. In nucleotides, the CDR3 is TGTGCCAGCAGCTTAGCGGGACAGGGAGGCTACGAGCAGTTCTTC.

This clonotype has ten or more counts. This sequence joins TRBV5-1 and TRBJ2-7, with 8 positions matching TRBD1. Germline values: CDR1 SGHRS, CDR2 YFSETQ. Germline trimming cut 0 bases from V and 5 bases from J; bases unmatched to any gene: 7. The CDR3 sequence is 15 residues long. As DNA, the CDR3 is TGCGCCAGCAGCTTGGTTACAGGGGGTTCCCACGAGCAGTACTTC. This codes for CASSLVTGGSHEQYF. The full variable domain, with the rest looked up from reference TRBV5-1 and TRBJ2-7, is KAGVTQTPRYLIKTRGQQVTLSCSPISGHRSVSWYQQTPGQGLQFLFEYFSETQRNKGNFPGRFSGRQFSNSRSEMNVSTLELGDSALYLCASSLVTGGSHEQYFGPGTRLTVT.